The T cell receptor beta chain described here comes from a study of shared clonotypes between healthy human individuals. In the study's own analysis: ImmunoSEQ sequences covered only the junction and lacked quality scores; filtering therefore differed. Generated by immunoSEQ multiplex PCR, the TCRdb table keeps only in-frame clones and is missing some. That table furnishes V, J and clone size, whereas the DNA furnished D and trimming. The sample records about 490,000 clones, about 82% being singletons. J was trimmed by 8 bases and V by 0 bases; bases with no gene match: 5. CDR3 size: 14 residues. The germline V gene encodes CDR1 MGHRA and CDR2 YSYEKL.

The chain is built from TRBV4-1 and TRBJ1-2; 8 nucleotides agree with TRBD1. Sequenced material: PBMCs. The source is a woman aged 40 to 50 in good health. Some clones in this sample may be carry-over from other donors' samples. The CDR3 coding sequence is TGCGCCAGCAGCCAAGAGGACAGGGCCGGGGGCTACACCTTC. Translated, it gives CASSQEDRAGGYTF.